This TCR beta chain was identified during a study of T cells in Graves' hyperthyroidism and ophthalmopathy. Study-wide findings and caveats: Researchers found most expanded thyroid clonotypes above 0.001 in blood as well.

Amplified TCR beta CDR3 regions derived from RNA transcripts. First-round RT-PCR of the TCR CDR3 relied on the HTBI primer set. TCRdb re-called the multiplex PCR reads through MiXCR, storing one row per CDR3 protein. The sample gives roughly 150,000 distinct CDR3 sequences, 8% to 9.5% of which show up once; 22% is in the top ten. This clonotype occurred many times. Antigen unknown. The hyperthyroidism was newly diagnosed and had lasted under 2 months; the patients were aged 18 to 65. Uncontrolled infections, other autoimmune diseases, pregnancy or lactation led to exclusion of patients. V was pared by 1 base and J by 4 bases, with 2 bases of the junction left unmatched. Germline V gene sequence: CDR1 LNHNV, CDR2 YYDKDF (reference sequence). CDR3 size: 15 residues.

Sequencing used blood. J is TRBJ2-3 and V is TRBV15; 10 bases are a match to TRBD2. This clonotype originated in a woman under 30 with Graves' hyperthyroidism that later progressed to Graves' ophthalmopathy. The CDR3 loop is CATSRVGTSADTQYF. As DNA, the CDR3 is TGTGCCACCAGCAGAGTGGGGACTAGCGCAGATACGCAGTATTTT.